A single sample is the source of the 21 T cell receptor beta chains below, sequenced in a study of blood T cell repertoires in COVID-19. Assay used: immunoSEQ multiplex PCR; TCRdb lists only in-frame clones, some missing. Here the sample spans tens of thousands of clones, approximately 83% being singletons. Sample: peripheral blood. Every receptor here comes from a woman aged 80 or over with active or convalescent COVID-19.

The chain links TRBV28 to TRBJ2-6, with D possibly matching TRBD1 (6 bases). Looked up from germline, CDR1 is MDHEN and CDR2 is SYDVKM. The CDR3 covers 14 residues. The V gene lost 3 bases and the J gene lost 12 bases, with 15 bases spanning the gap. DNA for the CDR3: TGTGCCAGCAGTTTGTACAGGGTTCGGGGCGTCCTGACTTTC. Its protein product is CASSLYRVRGVLTF. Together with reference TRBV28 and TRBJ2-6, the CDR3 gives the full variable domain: DVKVTQSSRYLVKRTGEKVFLECVQDMDHENMFWYRQDPGLGLRLIYFSYDVKMKEKGDIPEGYSVSREKKERFSLILESASTNQTSMYLCASSLYRVRGVLTFGAGSRLTVL.

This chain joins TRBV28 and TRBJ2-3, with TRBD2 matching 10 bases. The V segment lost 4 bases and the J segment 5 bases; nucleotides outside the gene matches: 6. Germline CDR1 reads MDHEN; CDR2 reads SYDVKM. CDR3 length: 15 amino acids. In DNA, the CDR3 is TGTGCCAGCAGTTCAGCGGGGGGGCCGAGAGATACGCAGTATTTT. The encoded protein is CASSSAGGPRDTQYF. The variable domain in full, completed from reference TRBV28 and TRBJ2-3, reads DVKVTQSSRYLVKRTGEKVFLECVQDMDHENMFWYRQDPGLGLRLIYFSYDVKMKEKGDIPEGYSVSREKKERFSLILESASTNQTSMYLCASSSAGGPRDTQYFGPGTRLTVL.

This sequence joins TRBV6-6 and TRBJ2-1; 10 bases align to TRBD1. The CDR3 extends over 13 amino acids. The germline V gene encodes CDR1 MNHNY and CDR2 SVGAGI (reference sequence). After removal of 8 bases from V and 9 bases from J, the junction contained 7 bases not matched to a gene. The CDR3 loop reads CASLTGGLGEQFF. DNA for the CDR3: TGTGCCAGCCTGACAGGGGGCTTGGGTGAGCAGTTCTTC.

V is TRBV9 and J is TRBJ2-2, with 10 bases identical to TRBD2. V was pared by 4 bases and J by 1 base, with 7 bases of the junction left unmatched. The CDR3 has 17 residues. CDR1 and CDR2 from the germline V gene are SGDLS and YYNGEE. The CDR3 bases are TGTGCCAGCAGCATCCTTTCTAGCGGGGGGAACACCGGGGAGCTGTTTTTT. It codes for CASSILSSGGNTGELFF.

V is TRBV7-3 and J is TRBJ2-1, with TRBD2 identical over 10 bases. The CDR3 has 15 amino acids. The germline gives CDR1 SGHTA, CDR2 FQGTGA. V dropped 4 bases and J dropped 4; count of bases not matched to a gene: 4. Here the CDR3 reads CASSSDSGGYNEQFF. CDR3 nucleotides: TGTGCCAGCAGCTCTGATAGCGGGGGGTACAATGAGCAGTTCTTC.

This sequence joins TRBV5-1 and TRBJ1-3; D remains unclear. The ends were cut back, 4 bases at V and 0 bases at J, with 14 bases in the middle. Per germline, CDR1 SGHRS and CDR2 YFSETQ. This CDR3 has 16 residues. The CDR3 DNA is TGCGCCAGCAGCCCGGACGGAGGCAGCTCTGGAAACACCATATATTTT. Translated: CASSPDGGSSGNTIYF.

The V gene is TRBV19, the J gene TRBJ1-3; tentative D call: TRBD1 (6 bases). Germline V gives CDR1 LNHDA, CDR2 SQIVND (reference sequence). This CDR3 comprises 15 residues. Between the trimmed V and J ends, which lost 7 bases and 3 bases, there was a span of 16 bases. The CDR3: CASTPRQAIGNTIYF. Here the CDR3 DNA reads TGTGCCAGTACCCCCCGACAGGCCATTGGAAACACCATATATTTT.

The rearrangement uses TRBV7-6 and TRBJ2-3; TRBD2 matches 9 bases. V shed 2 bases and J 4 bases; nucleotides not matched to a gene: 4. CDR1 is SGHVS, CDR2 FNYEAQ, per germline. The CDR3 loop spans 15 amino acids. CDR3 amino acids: CASSLSGGNADTQYF. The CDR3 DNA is TGTGCCAGCAGCTTAAGCGGGGGGAATGCAGATACGCAGTATTTT.

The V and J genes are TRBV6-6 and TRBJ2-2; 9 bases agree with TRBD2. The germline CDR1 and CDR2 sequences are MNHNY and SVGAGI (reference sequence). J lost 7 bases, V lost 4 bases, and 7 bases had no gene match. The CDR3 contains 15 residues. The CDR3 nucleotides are TGTGCCAGCAGTTTGTCTAGCGGGACGAGCGGGGAGCTGTTTTTT. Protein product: CASSLSSGTSGELFF.

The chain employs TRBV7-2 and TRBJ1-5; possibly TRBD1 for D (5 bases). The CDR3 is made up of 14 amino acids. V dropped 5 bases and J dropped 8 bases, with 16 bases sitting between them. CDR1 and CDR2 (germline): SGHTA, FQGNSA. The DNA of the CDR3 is TGTGCCAGCAGCCCGAGGGACTTTAGGGAGCCCCAGCATTTT. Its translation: CASSPRDFREPQHF.

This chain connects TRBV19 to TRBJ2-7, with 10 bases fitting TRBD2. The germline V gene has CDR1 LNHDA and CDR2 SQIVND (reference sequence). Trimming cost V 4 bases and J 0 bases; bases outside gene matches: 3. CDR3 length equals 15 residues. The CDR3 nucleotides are TGTGCCAGTAGTAAACTAGCGGGACTCTCCTACGAGCAGTACTTC. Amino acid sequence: CASSKLAGLSYEQYF.

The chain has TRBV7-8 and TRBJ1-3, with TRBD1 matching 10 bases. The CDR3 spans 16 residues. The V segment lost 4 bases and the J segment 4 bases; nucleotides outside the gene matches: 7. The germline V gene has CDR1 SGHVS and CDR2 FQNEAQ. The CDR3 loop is CASSWGTGDSGNTIYF. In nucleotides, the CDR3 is TGTGCCAGCAGCTGGGGGACAGGGGATTCAGGAAACACCATATATTTT.

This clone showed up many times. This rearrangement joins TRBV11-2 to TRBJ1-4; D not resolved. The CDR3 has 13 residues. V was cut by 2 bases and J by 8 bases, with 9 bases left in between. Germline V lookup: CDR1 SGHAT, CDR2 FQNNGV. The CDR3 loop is CASSLNTREKLFF. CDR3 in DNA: TGTGCCAGCAGCTTAAACACGCGGGAAAAACTGTTTTTT.

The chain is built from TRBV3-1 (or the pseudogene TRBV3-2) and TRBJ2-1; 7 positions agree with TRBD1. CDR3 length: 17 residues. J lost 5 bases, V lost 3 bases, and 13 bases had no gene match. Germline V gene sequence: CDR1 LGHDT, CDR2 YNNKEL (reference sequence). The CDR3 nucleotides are TGTGCCAGCAGCCATGAAAGGGGGCAGAGGGCGAACAATGAGCAGTTCTTC. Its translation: CASSHERGQRANNEQFF.

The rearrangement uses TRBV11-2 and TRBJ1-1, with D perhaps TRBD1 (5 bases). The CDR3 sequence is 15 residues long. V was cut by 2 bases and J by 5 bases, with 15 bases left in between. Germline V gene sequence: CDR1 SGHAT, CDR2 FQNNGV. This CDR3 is CASSLMRGAGTEAFF. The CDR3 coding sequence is TGTGCCAGCAGCTTAATGCGGGGCGCGGGAACTGAAGCTTTCTTT.

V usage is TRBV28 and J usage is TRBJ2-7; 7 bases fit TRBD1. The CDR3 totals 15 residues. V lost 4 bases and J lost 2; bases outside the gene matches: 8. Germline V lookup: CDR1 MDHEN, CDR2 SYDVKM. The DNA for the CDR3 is TGTGCCAGCAGTTGGGGGACAGCTCAAGCCTACGAGCAGTACTTC. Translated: CASSWGTAQAYEQYF.

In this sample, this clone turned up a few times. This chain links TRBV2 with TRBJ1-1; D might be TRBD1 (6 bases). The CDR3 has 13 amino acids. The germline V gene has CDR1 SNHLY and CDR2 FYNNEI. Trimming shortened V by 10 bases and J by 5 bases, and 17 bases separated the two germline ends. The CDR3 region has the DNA TGTGCCACTCACCGGGACATCGGGACTGAAGCTTTCTTT. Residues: CATHRDIGTEAFF.

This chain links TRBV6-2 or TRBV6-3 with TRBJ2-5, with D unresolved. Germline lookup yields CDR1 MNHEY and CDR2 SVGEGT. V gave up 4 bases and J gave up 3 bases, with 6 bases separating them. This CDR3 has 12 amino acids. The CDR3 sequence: CASSLVEETQYF. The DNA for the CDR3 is TGTGCCAGCAGTTTAGTGGAAGAGACCCAGTACTTC.

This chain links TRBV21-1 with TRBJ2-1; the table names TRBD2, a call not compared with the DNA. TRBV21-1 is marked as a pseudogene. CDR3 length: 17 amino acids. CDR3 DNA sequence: TGTGCCAGCAGCAAAATCTACTTGCTGGTGGTATGTGATGAGCAGTTCTTC. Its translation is CASSKIYLLVVCDEQFF.

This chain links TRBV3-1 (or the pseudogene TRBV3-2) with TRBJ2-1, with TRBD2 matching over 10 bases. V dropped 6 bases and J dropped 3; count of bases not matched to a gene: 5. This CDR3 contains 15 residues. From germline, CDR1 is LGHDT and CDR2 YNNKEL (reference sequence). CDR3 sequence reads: CASRSSGGDYNEQFF. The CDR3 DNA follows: TGTGCCAGCAGGTCCAGCGGGGGGGACTACAATGAGCAGTTCTTC.

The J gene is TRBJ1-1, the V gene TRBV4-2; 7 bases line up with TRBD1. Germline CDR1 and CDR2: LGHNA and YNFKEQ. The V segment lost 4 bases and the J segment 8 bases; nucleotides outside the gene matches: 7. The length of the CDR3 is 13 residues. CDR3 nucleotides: TGTGCCAGCAGCCCTCAGGGACAGCGCGAAGCTTTCTTT. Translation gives CASSPQGQREAFF.